This entry concerns a single TCR beta chain. What it binds is not known. This specimen belongs to a study of blood T cells in healthy people across ages. Study as a whole: Using template switching, researchers captured about one barcoded beta molecule for each two T cells. Findings and caveats of the study: In long-lived donors, naive CD4+ cell counts and diversity exceeded those of aged donors. Per million T cells, the diversity of TCR beta decreased roughly linearly as age advanced.

The V gene's germline CDR1 is SGHDN and CDR2 FVKESK. This CDR3 contains 15 residues. J gave up 3 bases and V 3 bases, and 5 bases lay outside the gene matches. Sample-barcoded 5' priming and a J-beta primer mix drove a second PCR of 7 to 11 cycles. Tags on each cDNA molecule came from a template-switch adaptor with 12 random nucleotides. TCRdb used MiXCR to reprocess the 5' RACE reads, holding one entry per CDR3 protein. Seen here are about 1.8 million distinct CDR3 sequences, about 50% observed once, and the top ten hold roughly 2.1%. The TCR originated in a woman aged 40 to 50 in good health. Sequencing input: blood. The rearrangement links TRBV14 to TRBJ1-2; TRBD1 matches at 9 bases. The CDR3 region is CASSHRTGVDYGYTF. In nucleotides, the CDR3 is TGTGCCAGCAGCCATCGGACAGGGGTAGACTATGGCTACACCTTC.